A selection of T cell receptor beta chains follows, all from one sample in a study of human T cells and chemical hapten exposure. In TCRdb, the RACE reads were re-called with MiXCR into one record per CDR3 protein. The sample records around 120,000 distinct CDR3 sequences, roughly 13% being singletons. Here the sequenced sample was whole blood, taken in connection with sensitization to the hapten diphenylcyclopropenone (DPC). Receptors originate from a woman under 30 with alopecia areata. Some clones in this sample may be carry-over from other donors' samples. The CDR3 runs from the conserved cysteine through the conserved F or W. D genes are given only for firm matches. Where a row states a size, it is once, few, many or the class of an expanded clone; other rows omit it.

TRBJ2-3 TRBV12-5 - - TGTGCTAGTGCTTTAGGCTCGGGGGTCATAGATACGCAGTATTTT CASALGSGVIDTQYF
TRBJ2-5 TRBV2 TRBD2 few TGTGCCAGCAGTGCCTCGGCGGGGGGAGAGACCCAGTACTTC CASSASAGGETQYF
TRBJ2-5 TRBV7-6 TRBD1 many TGTGCCAGCAGCTTCCGGGACAGGGGACAGACCCAGTACTTC CASSFRDRGQTQYF
TRBJ2-2 TRBV5-6 TRBD1 few TGTGCCAGCAGCTTGCCCCTCCTACGTGACAGGGGGCCCGGGGAGCTGTTTTTT CASSLPLLRDRGPGELFF
TRBJ1-2 TRBV7-2 TRBD1 - TGTGCCAGCAGCTTCGGAGGACAGGGCGGAGGCTACACCTTC CASSFGGQGGGYTF
TRBJ1-1 TRBV6-2/TRBV6-3 - many TGTGCCAGCAGTGATGCTTCGACAGGGAACACTGAAGCTTTCTTT CASSDASTGNTEAFF
TRBJ2-3 TRBV5-1 - - TGCGCCAGCAGCTTGGTTGGGGACCCTAGCACAGATACGCAGTATTTT CASSLVGDPSTDTQYF
TRBJ1-5 TRBV6-2/TRBV6-3 TRBD1 - TGTGCCAGCAGTTACTTATCCGGGACAGGGGGCAATCAGCCCCAGCATTTT CASSYLSGTGGNQPQHF
TRBJ1-3 TRBV14 - - TGTGCCAGCAGCCGCCCCCTAGGAGTTGGAAACACCATATATTTT CASSRPLGVGNTIYF
TRBJ2-6 TRBV27 TRBD1 few TGTGCCAGCACGCGCGGACAGGGAAATGTCGGGGCCAACGTCCTGACTTTC CASTRGQGNVGANVLTF
TRBJ2-6 TRBV12-3/TRBV12-4 TRBD1 - TGTGCCAGCAGTGAACCGGGACAGAGGCTCGTCCTGACTTTC CASSEPGQRLVLTF
TRBJ2-3 TRBV7-2 - - TGTGCCAGCACCAACGTTGATACGCAGTATTTT CASTNVDTQYF
TRBJ1-2 TRBV6-2/TRBV6-3 TRBD1 few TGTGCCAGCAGTAGGTCGGACAGGGGCAACTATGGCTACACCTTC CASSRSDRGNYGYTF
TRBJ1-6 TRBV7-2 - - TGTGCCAGCAGCGATAGGGGGGCAAGCTCCTATAATTCACCCCTCCACTTT CASSDRGASSYNSPLHF
TRBJ2-5 TRBV27 TRBD2 many TGTGCCAGCTCCCCGGGGGGGACTAGTGGACGGCGGTTC CASSPGGTSGRRF
TRBJ1-1 TRBV27 - - TGTGCCAGCAGTTTATCGACCACAGGAACTGAAGCTTTCTTT CASSLSTTGTEAFF
TRBJ1-2 TRBV10-3 - few TGTGCCATCAGTAGTCCGACAGGACTATATGGCTACACCTTC CAISSPTGLYGYTF
TRBJ1-1 TRBV20-1 TRBD1 few TGCAGTGCTAGTAGTAGCAGGGGGTCTGTTCTGAACACTGAAGCTTTCTTT CSASSSRGSVLNTEAFF
TRBJ1-1 TRBV20-1 - - TGCAGTGCTAGAAAAGACACTGAAGCTTTCTTT CSARKDTEAFF
TRBJ1-1 TRBV12-3/TRBV12-4 - - TGTGCCAGCAGTTCGGGGACAAGGAACACTGAAGCTTTCTTT CASSSGTRNTEAFF
TRBJ2-2 TRBV11-2 TRBD1 few TGTGCCAGCAGGCAGGGGGCGCGGACCGGGGAGCTGTTTTTT CASRQGARTGELFF
TRBJ2-3 TRBV2 TRBD2 few TGTGCCAGCAGTGCTAGCGGCCCGCTAGATACGCAGTATTTT CASSASGPLDTQYF
TRBJ2-3 TRBV5-5 - - TGTGCCAGCAGCTTGGTGGGGCCAGATACGCAGTATTTT CASSLVGPDTQYF
TRBJ2-1 TRBV5-4 - few TGTGCCAGCAGCTTTGCGGGGTTGAATGAGCAGTTCTTC CASSFAGLNEQFF
TRBJ2-1 TRBV7-2 TRBD2 once TGTGCCAGCAGCTTAATTCGAGCGGGGGCTCTCTCCTACAATGAGCAGTTCTTC CASSLIRAGALSYNEQFF
TRBJ2-6 TRBV11-1 TRBD1 few TGTGCCAGCAGCCCTCAGGGGGCTGGGGCCAACGTCCTGACTTTC CASSPQGAGANVLTF
TRBJ2-1 TRBV20-1 TRBD2 few TGCAGTGCCAGACTAGCGGGGGGACCCTACAATGAGCAGTTCTTC CSARLAGGPYNEQFF
TRBJ2-5 TRBV20-1 - few TGCAGTGCTAGTCCTCGGGAAACGGTGGAACAAGAGACCCAGTACTTC CSASPRETVEQETQYF
TRBJ2-1 TRBV5-1 TRBD2 - TGCGCCAGCAGCTTGGTGTCTAGCGGATCCTACAATGAGCAGTTCTTC CASSLVSSGSYNEQFF